This T cell receptor (beta chain) is drawn from a study of tumor-infiltrating lymphocytes in localized non-small cell lung cancer. Whole-study context: Some samples were collected after neoadjuvant chemotherapy; smokers, never-smokers and several histologies were included. Findings and caveats of the study: Compared with uninvolved lung, tumors showed higher T cell infiltration by TCRbeta sequencing. Each assay used a separate piece of the same tissue.

Clones were sequenced by immunoSEQ multiplex PCR, and TCRdb holds only the in-frame ones, with some missing. The sample has about 24,000 clones, around 62% seen once. In this sample, this clone turned up a few times. What it binds is not known. V shed 3 bases and J shed 0 bases, with 11 bases lying between them. The CDR3 length is 15 residues. Germline V gene lookup returns CDR1 KGHSH and CDR2 LQKENI. The clonotype comes from a human donor with non-small cell lung cancer. The V gene is TRBV18, the J gene TRBJ2-5; tentatively, D is TRBD2 (6 bases). Sample: lung tumor tissue. CDR3 DNA sequence: TGTGCCAGCTCACCCCCTGCGGGGTACCAAGAGACCCAGTACTTC. Protein: CASSPPAGYQETQYF.